The 19 T cell receptor beta chains in this list originate from one sample, sequenced in a study of response to subunit inactivated influenza vaccine. TCRdb re-called the RT-PCR reads through MiXCR, storing one row per CDR3 protein. The table lists about 800,000 distinct CDR3 sequences, 21% of them singletons, with 10% in the top ten. The material was PBMCs from blood, obtained around 5 days after vaccination. The source of these receptors is a man in his fifties or sixties who received an inactivated influenza vaccine.

In its sample, this clonotype was seen many times. The rearrangement uses TRBV7-2 and TRBJ1-2; weak D call: TRBD1 (6 bases). The V gene's germline CDR1 is SGHTA and CDR2 FQGNSA. CDR3 size: 15 residues. V lost 0 bases to trimming and J lost 7 bases, with 15 bases between them. The CDR3 sequence: CASSLAPGGRVGYTF. CDR3 in DNA: TGTGCCAGCAGCTTAGCGCCTGGGGGGCGTGTTGGCTACACCTTC.

V is TRBV7-2 and J is TRBJ2-1; 9 bases are shared with TRBD2. Per germline, CDR1 SGHTA and CDR2 FQGNSA. This CDR3 spans 19 amino acids. V lost 0 bases to trimming and J lost 1 base; unmatched junction nucleotides: 10. CDR3 residues: CASSLARQGGGDSYNEQFF. The CDR3 coding sequence is TGTGCCAGCAGCTTAGCGCGGCAAGGCGGGGGGGATTCCTACAATGAGCAGTTCTTC.

The gene calls are TRBV12-3 or TRBV12-4 and TRBJ1-1; no definite D call. This CDR3 has 13 residues. V lost 4 bases and J lost 5, with 11 bases in between. CDR3 bases: TGTGCCAGCAGTTGGGAACAGACGACTGAAGCTTTCTTT. Protein product: CASSWEQTTEAFF.

This clonotype has only a few counts. This chain uses TRBV7-9 with TRBJ1-5; possibly TRBD1 for D (6 bases). The CDR3 has 15 amino acids. Germline V gives CDR1 SEHNR, CDR2 FQNEAQ (reference sequence). Trimming removed 5 bases from V and 3 bases from J, with 14 bases in between. The CDR3 loop is CASSANRDNNQPQHF. CDR3 in DNA: TGTGCCAGCAGCGCGAACCGGGACAACAATCAGCCCCAGCATTTT.

In the case of this clonotype: The final CDR3 position lacks the conserved phenylalanine or tryptophan, pointing to a likely read error. J is TRBJ2-3 and V is TRBV7-2; TRBD2 matches 15 bases. The CDR3 is 16 amino acids. With 5 bases clipped from V and 6 bases from J, the junction kept 6 bases outside the gene matches. CDR1 and CDR2 from the germline V gene are SGHTA and FQGNSA. The CDR3 DNA sequence: TGTGCCAGCAGCCGAGTTGGGACTAGCGGGAGGGATACGCAGTATCTT. Translated: CASSRVGTSGRDTQYL.

This clonotype was seen a handful of times. The chain recombines TRBV10-2 with TRBJ2-7; TRBD1 matches at 7 bases. The germline gives CDR1 WSHSY, CDR2 SAAADI. CDR3 size: 14 residues. The J segment lost 3 bases and the V segment lost 4 bases, leaving 6 bases of the junction unmatched. CDR3 protein: CASSAGTAIYEQYF. The CDR3 nucleotides are TGCGCCAGCAGTGCCGGGACAGCCATCTACGAGCAGTACTTC.

The V gene is TRBV21-1, the J gene TRBJ2-3; TRBD1 reflects the table's D call only, with no check against the DNA. TRBV21-1 is shown as a pseudogene. CDR3 length: 12 amino acids. The CDR3 loop is CASNPSKTGAYF. The DNA of the CDR3 is TGTGCCAGCAACCCTTCCAAGACCGGGGCGTATTTT.

There are a few counts of this clonotype. The chain uses TRBV24-1 and TRBJ2-3; D is uncertain. Trimming cost V 4 bases and J 6 bases, with 10 bases left between them. This CDR3 comprises 13 residues. The germline V gene has CDR1 KGHDR and CDR2 SFDVKD. The CDR3 loop is CATSEPLTDTQYF. CDR3 in DNA: TGTGCCACCAGTGAGCCCCTGACGGATACGCAGTATTTT.

This sequence joins TRBV11-2 and TRBJ2-5, with 9 bases aligning to TRBD2. Per the germline V gene, CDR1 is SGHAT and CDR2 is FQNNGV. The junction had 8 bases not matched to a gene; V was cut back by 4 bases and J by 5 bases. CDR3 length: 15 amino acids. The CDR3 region is CASSSGTSWRETQYF. The CDR3 region has the DNA TGTGCCAGCAGCTCAGGGACTAGCTGGCGCGAGACCCAGTACTTC.

This clonotype turned up a few times. The chain has TRBV6-2 or TRBV6-3 and TRBJ2-5, with 8 nucleotides matching TRBD1. Germline CDR1 and CDR2: MNHEY and SVGEGT. V shed 4 bases, J shed 10 bases, and the junction held 11 bases outside the gene matches. The CDR3 covers 14 residues. The CDR3 DNA reads TGTGCCAGCAGTTGGGGGACAGGTCGCCGGGGCCAGTACTTC. As protein: CASSWGTGRRGQYF.

The genes are TRBV5-8 and TRBJ2-5; 10 bases fit TRBD2. The CDR3 is made up of 17 amino acids. Looked up from germline, CDR1 is SGHTS and CDR2 is YDEGEE. The J segment lost 4 bases and the V segment lost 4 bases, leaving 13 bases of the junction unmatched. The CDR3 loop is CASSRGLAETSGETQYF. The DNA for the CDR3 is TGTGCCAGCAGCCGAGGACTAGCGGAAACGTCGGGAGAGACCCAGTACTTC.

As concerns this clonotype: A much more abundant neighbour one base away suggests this may be a read error. V gene TRBV12-3 or TRBV12-4 combines with J gene TRBJ2-7; D unresolved. This CDR3 comprises 11 residues. The V end was cut by 3 bases, the J end by 6 bases, with 6 bases between. CDR3 amino acids: CASSLESEQYF. In nucleotides, the CDR3 is TGTGCCAGCAGTTTGGAGAGCGAGCAGTACTTC.

The V gene is TRBV29-1, the J gene TRBJ2-7; 8 bases are a match to TRBD1. The CDR3 runs to 17 residues. The germline gives CDR1 SQVTM, CDR2 ANQGSEA. The trim removed 3 bases at V and 0 bases at J, leaving 13 bases unmatched. The CDR3 DNA reads TGCAGCGTTGATGGGGCGCGACAGGGGACGAGCTCCTACGAGCAGTACTTC. Translating gives CSVDGARQGTSSYEQYF.

The CDR3 spells CASTQLDKYEQYF. The CDR3 DNA reads TGTGCCAGCACCCAGCTTGATAAGTACGAGCAGTACTTC. The rearrangement uses TRBV2 and TRBJ2-7; D not certain. The CDR3 has 13 amino acids. Germline values: CDR1 SNHLY, CDR2 FYNNEI. The V gene lost 7 bases and the J gene lost 4 bases, with 14 bases spanning the gap.

This clonotype was seen many times. The rearrangement joins TRBV20-1 to TRBJ1-1; D is uncertain. Between the trimmed V and J ends, which lost 0 bases and 5 bases, there was a span of 4 bases. This CDR3 is built from 11 residues. CDR1 and CDR2 (germline): DFQATT, SNEGSKA (reference sequence). CDR3 in amino acids: CSARDPTEAFF. In nucleotides, the CDR3 is TGCAGTGCTAGAGATCCGACTGAAGCTTTCTTT.

The V gene is TRBV6-2 or TRBV6-3, the J gene TRBJ2-3; 8 bases align to TRBD2. The CDR3 is made up of 12 amino acids. Germline CDR1 MNHEY, CDR2 SVGEGT. The V gene end was trimmed by 4 bases and the J gene end by 15 bases; junction bases not matched to a gene: 9. The CDR3 DNA follows: TGTGCCAGCAGTTGGGCGAGCGGGAGAAGCTATTTT. This codes for CASSWASGRSYF.

This clonotype was counted only a few times. The V call is TRBV20-1, the J call TRBJ2-1, with D maybe TRBD2 (6 bases). This CDR3 has 14 residues. V lost 6 bases and J 2 bases, leaving 14 bases between the germline ends. Germline V gene data show CDR1 as DFQATT and CDR2 as SNEGSKA (reference sequence). The CDR3 loop reads CSAPGWGAYNEQFF. CDR3 coding DNA: TGCAGTGCCCCGGGGTGGGGGGCCTACAATGAGCAGTTCTTC.

The genes are TRBV6-2 or TRBV6-3 and TRBJ2-1; D is ambiguous. This CDR3 has 15 residues. The V and J ends lost 2 bases and 2 bases respectively, with 10 bases between them. The germline CDR1 and CDR2 sequences are MNHEY and SVGEGT. The CDR3 protein is CASSYAPGAYNEQFF. The CDR3 DNA sequence: TGTGCCAGCAGTTACGCCCCGGGCGCCTACAATGAGCAGTTCTTC.

The chain combines TRBV5-1 with TRBJ2-2, with D possibly being TRBD2 (6 bases). The germline V gene has CDR1 SGHRS and CDR2 YFSETQ. The length of the CDR3 is 15 residues. Deletions cut 4 bases from V and 6 bases from J, with 16 bases between. The chain's CDR3 is CASSPGDSMAGELFF. CDR3 bases: TGCGCCAGCAGCCCGGGAGATTCGATGGCCGGGGAGCTGTTTTTT. The full variable domain, rest sourced from reference TRBV5-1 and TRBJ2-2, is KAGVTQTPRYLIKTRGQQVTLSCSPISGHRSVSWYQQTPGQGLQFLFEYFSETQRNKGNFPGRFSGRQFSNSRSEMNVSTLELGDSALYLCASSPGDSMAGELFFGEGSRLTVL.